The 9 T cell receptor beta chains reported below all come from one sample, sequenced in a study of blood T cell repertoires in COVID-19. Assay used: immunoSEQ multiplex PCR; TCRdb lists only in-frame clones, some missing. The sample carries tens of thousands of clones, about 89% recorded once. Sequenced: peripheral blood. Receptor source: a man between 60 and 75 years old with COVID-19, enrolled during active disease.

The chain carries TRBV2 and TRBJ1-1; TRBD1 agrees at 9 bases. The CDR3 is 12 residues long. The V gene end was trimmed by 8 bases and the J gene end by 3 bases; junction bases not matched to a gene: 1. From germline, CDR1 is SNHLY and CDR2 FYNNEI. The CDR3 DNA follows: TGTGCCAGCGGGACAGGGTACACTGAAGCTTTCTTT. It translates to CASGTGYTEAFF.

The chain joins TRBV25-1 to TRBJ2-5; TRBD2 aligns across 10 bases. The CDR3 covers 15 residues. CDR1 MGHDK and CDR2 SYGVNS come from the germline V gene. J gave up 1 base and V 5 bases, and 4 bases lay outside the gene matches. The CDR3 DNA reads as TGTGCCAGCAGTCGAACTAGCGGGGCCCAAGAGACCCAGTACTTC. Translated: CASSRTSGAQETQYF.

The V call is TRBV4-1, the J call TRBJ2-2; TRBD1 might be the D (5 bases). This CDR3 region has 16 residues. CDR1 is MGHRA, CDR2 YSYEKL, per germline. V was pared by 2 bases and J by 1 base, with 11 bases between. CDR3 DNA sequence: TGCGCCAGCAGCCAATTCTCAGGACAGAACACCGGGGAGCTGTTTTTT. Translating gives CASSQFSGQNTGELFF.

The chain joins TRBV6-6 to TRBJ2-3; 12 nucleotides match TRBD2. Germline CDR1 MNHNY, CDR2 SVGAGI (reference sequence). CDR3 size: 17 residues. After removal of 5 bases from V and 2 bases from J, the junction contained 8 bases not matched to a gene. The CDR3 sequence: CASSRPRTSGTTDTQYF. In DNA form, the CDR3 reads TGTGCCAGCAGTCGTCCGAGGACTAGCGGGACCACAGATACGCAGTATTTT.

The rearrangement links TRBV29-1 to TRBJ2-1; 11 nucleotides align to TRBD1. This CDR3 has 14 residues. The germline V gene has CDR1 SQVTM and CDR2 ANQGSEA. Trimming at V came to 6 bases and at J to 3 bases, leaving 4 bases not matched to a gene. The CDR3 region is CSVAGTGGYNEQFF. CDR3 bases: TGCAGCGTCGCCGGGACAGGGGGCTACAATGAGCAGTTCTTC.

The chain employs TRBV10-1 and TRBJ1-1, with D perhaps TRBD1 (6 bases). The CDR3 totals 16 residues. The V gene's germline CDR1 is WNHNN and CDR2 SYGVQD (reference sequence). Between the trimmed V and J ends, which lost 3 bases and 0 bases, there was a span of 14 bases. CDR3 protein: CASSDQGNPMNTEAFF. Here the CDR3 DNA reads TGCGCCAGCAGTGACCAGGGGAACCCGATGAACACTGAAGCTTTCTTT.

The chain uses TRBV3-1 (or the pseudogene TRBV3-2) and TRBJ2-7; 12 bases match TRBD2. Germline V lookup: CDR1 LGHDT, CDR2 YNNKEL (reference sequence). V gave up 0 bases and J gave up 4 bases; unmatched junction bases: 10. The length of the CDR3 is 18 residues. In nucleotides, the CDR3 is TGTGCCAGCAGCCAAGAAAGACTAGCGGGAGCTTTTGTGTACGAGCAGTACTTC. Translation: CASSQERLAGAFVYEQYF.

J is TRBJ2-7 and V is TRBV28, with 7 bases fitting TRBD1. The CDR3 sequence is 13 residues long. From germline, CDR1 is MDHEN and CDR2 SYDVKM. V gave up 7 bases and J gave up 5 bases; unmatched junction bases: 8. The CDR3 sequence is CASIRQGLDEQYF. The CDR3, as DNA: TGTGCCAGCATCCGACAGGGTCTCGACGAGCAGTACTTC. Drawing the rest from reference TRBV28 and TRBJ2-7, the complete variable domain is DVKVTQSSRYLVKRTGEKVFLECVQDMDHENMFWYRQDPGLGLRLIYFSYDVKMKEKGDIPEGYSVSREKKERFSLILESASTNQTSMYLCASIRQGLDEQYFGPGTRLTVT.

The V and J genes are TRBV24-1 and TRBJ2-7; the D gene is possibly TRBD2 (6 bases). The CDR3 runs to 13 residues. Germline lookup yields CDR1 KGHDR and CDR2 SFDVKD. V lost 4 bases, J lost 3 bases, and 9 bases lay in between. CDR3 coding DNA: TGTGCCACCAGTGAGGGGGGACTCTACGAGCAGTACTTC. It translates to CATSEGGLYEQYF.